What follows describes a single T cell receptor beta chain. Its antigen is not known. These donors counted as nominally healthy when sampled, but unrecorded immune exposures were likely. The CDR3 consists of 13 residues. The germline CDR1 and CDR2 sequences are SNHLY and FYNNEI. V was clipped by 7 bases and J by 6 bases, with 15 bases between them. The entry originates in a study of cytomegalovirus exposure and HLA in healthy donors. Study-wide context: The study's early data release held tens of millions of unique TCRs from HLA-typed donors. The study, taken as a whole, reports: Some segments of the V type, notably TRBV6-2 and TRBV6-3, were excluded as indistinguishable. Later, an analysis showed that TCR beta chains associated with HLA were more clonally expanded than others that were equally common.

The PCR used 60 Vbeta and 13 Jbeta primers. Clones were read by immunoSEQ multiplex PCR, and TCRdb kept only the in-frame ones, dropping some. Altogether roughly 93,000 clones are present, roughly 79% being singletons, with the ten largest covering approximately 0.56%. What was sequenced was PBMCs. V gene TRBV2 combines with J gene TRBJ1-2; D perhaps matches TRBD1 (6 bases). This TCR came from a man younger than 40 in good health and CMV-seronegative. In DNA, the CDR3 is TGTGCCAGCAAACTGGGGGACAACGATGGCTACACCTTC. Amino acid sequence: CASKLGDNDGYTF.